This T cell receptor beta chain was profiled in a study of T cell responses to AZD1222 COVID-19 vaccine. Germline V gives CDR1 MNHEY, CDR2 SMNVEV (reference sequence). The V gene lost 7 bases and the J gene lost 2 bases, with 18 bases spanning the gap. The CDR3 covers 15 residues. Data came from immunoSEQ multiplex PCR; TCRdb stores just in-frame clones and leaves some out. The sample comprises tens of thousands of clones, roughly 88% of which are singletons, and approximately 21% rests with the top ten. The table lists this clone with a count of one. Its antigen is as yet unknown. General study findings and limits: Following two doses of AZD1222, Spike-specific TCR breadth and depth rose. White British ancestry dominated among donors, who included more females, and clonal diversity was possibly underestimated. Only after the peak T cell response were repertoires sampled.

The chain is built from TRBV27 and TRBJ2-7, with D perhaps matching TRBD1 (7 bases). The sample consisted of peripheral blood, taken on day 0 of AZD1222 vaccination. The origin of this receptor is an adult in good health. The chain's CDR3 is CASTRGGGTAYEQYF. Written as DNA, the CDR3 is TGTGCCAGCACCCGCGGAGGCGGGACAGCCTACGAGCAGTACTTC.